What follows are 21 T cell receptor beta chains derived from one specimen sequenced in a study of cytomegalovirus exposure and HLA in healthy donors. With 60 Vbeta and 13 Jbeta primers, the PCR was carried out. Profiling relied on immunoSEQ multiplex PCR, and the TCRdb table lists in-frame clones only, not all of them. This listing includes 150,000 to 200,000 clones. The specimen sequenced was PBMCs. These receptors were taken from a woman between 18 and 30 years old in good health and CMV-seropositive.

The chain is built from TRBV15 and TRBJ2-5; 11 positions agree with TRBD1. The CDR3 extends over 14 amino acids. The germline gives CDR1 LNHNV, CDR2 YYDKDF (reference sequence). CDR3 sequence (DNA): TGTGCACGATATGGGACAGGGGGGGAAGAGACCCAGTACTTC. It codes for CARYGTGGEETQYF. Looking up the rest from reference TRBV15 and TRBJ2-5 gives the full variable domain: DAMVIQNPRYQVTQFGKPVTLSCSQTLNHNVMYWYQQKSSQAPKLLFHYYDKDFNNEADTPDNFQSRRPNTSFCFLDIRSPGLGDTAMYLCARYGTGGEETQYFGPGTRLLVL.

This sequence joins TRBV11-2 and TRBJ1-4; D might be TRBD1 (5 bases). Between the trimmed V and J ends, which lost 1 base and 6 bases, there was a span of 6 bases. CDR1 SGHAT and CDR2 FQNNGV come from the germline V gene. The CDR3 sequence is 13 residues long. CDR3 sequence reads: CASSLVGHEKLFF. For the CDR3, the DNA is TGTGCCAGCAGCTTAGTGGGGCATGAAAAACTGTTTTTT.

The rearrangement uses TRBV19 and TRBJ1-2; D is ambiguous. This CDR3 is built from 13 residues. The ends were cut back, 6 bases at V and 5 bases at J, with 13 bases in the middle. The germline V gene has CDR1 LNHDA and CDR2 SQIVND (reference sequence). CDR3 bases: TGTGCCAGTAGAATCCCCGGGGAGTATGGCTACACCTTC. Translating it yields CASRIPGEYGYTF.

Turning to this clone: One end of the junction fails to match germline, which may point to a read error. The chain links TRBV4-1 to TRBJ1-1; 7 bases are a match to TRBD1. This CDR3 spans 15 amino acids. Germline CDR1 MGHRA, CDR2 YSYEKL. CDR3 protein: CASSPQQGRNSEAFF. The CDR3 DNA reads TGCGCCAGCAGCCCCCAACAGGGGAGGAACTCTGAAGCTTTCTTT.

The chain links TRBV6-6 to TRBJ2-1, with 8 bases lining up with TRBD2. The V gene's germline CDR1 is MNHNY and CDR2 SVGAGI (reference sequence). The junction had 6 bases not matched to a gene; V was cut back by 4 bases and J by 1 base. This CDR3 is built from 16 residues. CDR3 sequence (DNA): TGTGCCAGCAGTTCCCTACTAGCGGCTTCCTACAATGAGCAGTTCTTC. This encodes CASSSLLAASYNEQFF.

The chain carries TRBV11-2 and TRBJ1-1, with a tentative D call TRBD1 (5 bases). Germline loops: CDR1 SGHAT, CDR2 FQNNGV. The CDR3 contains 16 residues. V lost 0 bases and J 4 bases, leaving 15 bases between the germline ends. The CDR3 nucleotides are TGTGCCAGCAGCTTAGATCGTCAGGGCTTATCCACTGAAGCTTTCTTT. Encoded protein: CASSLDRQGLSTEAFF.

V and J are TRBV5-1 and TRBJ2-3; 7 positions match TRBD2. The germline V gene has CDR1 SGHRS and CDR2 YFSETQ. CDR3 length equals 15 residues. The junction had 5 bases not matched to a gene; V was cut back by 2 bases and J by 2 bases. CDR3 bases: TGCGCCAGCAGCTTCGGTGGGGGGGACACAGATACGCAGTATTTT. This gives the protein CASSFGGGDTDTQYF.

The chain links TRBV2 to TRBJ2-2; 7 bases match TRBD1. CDR1 SNHLY and CDR2 FYNNEI come from the germline V gene. Trimming at V came to 6 bases and at J to 0 bases, leaving 1 base not matched to a gene. The CDR3 spans 14 residues. The CDR3 region is CASRGTANTGELFF. The CDR3 bases are TGTGCCAGCAGAGGGACAGCGAACACCGGGGAGCTGTTTTTT.

The chain's CDR3 is CASSQTTESYGYTF. The CDR3 coding sequence is TGTGCCAGTAGTCAAACGACAGAGAGCTATGGCTACACCTTC. The chain couples TRBV19 to TRBJ1-2; tentatively, D is TRBD1 (5 bases). Germline V CDR1 and CDR2: LNHDA, SQIVND (reference sequence). The CDR3 sequence is 14 residues long. Trimming shortened V by 5 bases and J by 4 bases, and 14 bases separated the two germline ends.

The V call is TRBV5-1, the J call TRBJ1-2, with unresolved D. V lost 4 bases and J lost 1, with 14 bases in between. This CDR3 spans 15 amino acids. Germline assignment: CDR1 SGHRS and CDR2 YFSETQ. The CDR3 loop is CASSLRGRSNYGYTF. As DNA, the CDR3 is TGCGCCAGCAGCCTACGAGGCAGAAGTAACTATGGCTACACCTTC.

The gene calls are TRBV6-5 and TRBJ2-5; perhaps TRBD1 as D (6 bases). Near its end, the DNA agrees better with TRBJ2-7, so the J call may be wrong. Per the germline V gene, CDR1 is MNHEY and CDR2 is SVGAGI. The CDR3 loop spans 14 amino acids. The CDR3 DNA is TGTGCCAGCACCACTCTCGGACAGAGCGACGAGCAGTACTTC. Its translation is CASTTLGQSDEQYF.

The chain couples TRBV5-8 to TRBJ2-7; tentative D call: TRBD2 (7 bases). V was clipped by 1 base and J by 4 bases, with 15 bases between them. Germline-derived CDR1 and CDR2 are SGHTS and YDEGEE. The CDR3 sequence is 15 residues long. The CDR3 DNA reads as TGTGCCAGCAGCTTGATAGGGGAGGGGGGTTACGAGCAGTACTTC. It codes for CASSLIGEGGYEQYF.

With respect to this clone: At one end, the junction sequence differs from germline, possibly due to a read error. Other nucleotide sequences from this sample produce the same CDR3. V gene TRBV6-1 combines with J gene TRBJ2-2; TRBD2 is a possible D gene (5 bases). Germline V gene lookup returns CDR1 MNHNS and CDR2 SASEGT. CDR3 size: 14 residues. The CDR3 coding sequence is TGTGCCAGCACTGAAGAGCCGGGCACCGGGGAGCTATTTTTT. Translating it yields CASTEEPGTGELFF.

The J gene is TRBJ1-2, the V gene TRBV18, with 9 bases aligning to TRBD1. The V gene end was trimmed by 1 base and the J gene end by 6 bases; junction bases not matched to a gene: 15. The CDR3 sequence is 18 residues long. Germline V gene sequence: CDR1 KGHSH, CDR2 LQKENI. This chain's CDR3 is CASSPLQMVGQGMNGYTF. CDR3 DNA sequence: TGTGCCAGCTCACCACTCCAAATGGTAGGACAGGGGATGAATGGCTACACCTTC.

The chain links TRBV30 to TRBJ1-3, with 9 positions matching TRBD1. The CDR3 totals 17 residues. The V segment lost 5 bases and the J segment 0 bases; nucleotides outside the gene matches: 11. Germline V CDR1 and CDR2: GTSNPN, SVGIG (reference sequence). This CDR3 reads CAWDRGTLLSSGNTIYF. The CDR3, as DNA: TGTGCCTGGGACAGGGGGACTCTCCTAAGCTCTGGAAACACCATATATTTT. Looking up the rest from reference TRBV30 and TRBJ1-3 gives the full variable domain: SQTIHQWPATLVQPVGSPLSLECTVEGTSNPNLYWYRQAAGRGLQLLFYSVGIGQISSEVPQNLSASRPQDRQFILSSKKLLLSDSGFYLCAWDRGTLLSSGNTIYFGEGSWLTVV.

The chain has TRBV2 and TRBJ1-5, with D perhaps TRBD1 (5 bases). The CDR3 consists of 12 residues. CDR1 is SNHLY and CDR2 is FYNNEI in the germline V gene. V was clipped by 4 bases and J by 13 bases, with 14 bases between them. The CDR3 sequence: CASSGRGTSQHF. CDR3 nucleotides: TGTGCCAGCAGTGGGAGGGGCACCTCACAGCATTTT.

The chain links TRBV15 to TRBJ2-7; TRBD1 matches at 9 bases. V gave up 3 bases and J gave up 5 bases; unmatched junction bases: 11. The CDR3 loop spans 16 amino acids. Per germline, CDR1 LNHNV and CDR2 YYDKDF (reference sequence). The CDR3 DNA is TGTGCCACCAGCAGGGCTAAACAGGGGGCTTTGAACGAGCAGTACTTC. Protein: CATSRAKQGALNEQYF.

The chain uses TRBV15 and TRBJ2-3; D remains unclear. The V and J ends lost 0 bases and 1 base respectively, with 11 bases between them. CDR1 and CDR2 from the germline V gene are LNHNV and YYDKDF (reference sequence). The CDR3 runs to 16 residues. The CDR3 spells CATSRDLKARTDTQYF. CDR3 nucleotide sequence: TGTGCCACCAGCAGAGATTTGAAAGCACGCACAGATACGCAGTATTTT.

The CDR3 spells CASSVDSTSYEQYF. The CDR3 coding sequence is TGTGCCAGCAGTGTAGACAGTACCTCCTACGAGCAGTACTTC. This rearrangement joins TRBV25-1 to TRBJ2-7; the D gene is possibly TRBD1 (5 bases). Trimming stripped 4 bases from V and 0 bases from J, with 10 bases between. The CDR3 is 14 residues long. The germline V gene has CDR1 MGHDK and CDR2 SYGVNS.

V gene TRBV28 combines with J gene TRBJ2-1; 8 bases are a match to TRBD1. This CDR3 region has 14 residues. V was pared by 6 bases and J by 4 bases, with 5 bases of the junction left unmatched. The germline V gene encodes CDR1 MDHEN and CDR2 SYDVKM. In DNA, the CDR3 is TGTGCCAGCAGCCCCCGGGACAGGTACAATGAGCAGTTCTTC. It yields the protein CASSPRDRYNEQFF. Together with reference TRBV28 and TRBJ2-1, the CDR3 gives the full variable domain: DVKVTQSSRYLVKRTGEKVFLECVQDMDHENMFWYRQDPGLGLRLIYFSYDVKMKEKGDIPEGYSVSREKKERFSLILESASTNQTSMYLCASSPRDRYNEQFFGPGTRLTVL.

V is TRBV19 and J is TRBJ1-4; weak D call: TRBD1 (5 bases). There are 14 residues in the CDR3. V was pared by 6 bases and J by 6 bases, with 14 bases between. Germline V lookup: CDR1 LNHDA, CDR2 SQIVND (reference sequence). CDR3 bases: TGTGCCAGTAGCCTGGACAACCTGTATGAAAAACTGTTTTTT. It is translated as CASSLDNLYEKLFF.